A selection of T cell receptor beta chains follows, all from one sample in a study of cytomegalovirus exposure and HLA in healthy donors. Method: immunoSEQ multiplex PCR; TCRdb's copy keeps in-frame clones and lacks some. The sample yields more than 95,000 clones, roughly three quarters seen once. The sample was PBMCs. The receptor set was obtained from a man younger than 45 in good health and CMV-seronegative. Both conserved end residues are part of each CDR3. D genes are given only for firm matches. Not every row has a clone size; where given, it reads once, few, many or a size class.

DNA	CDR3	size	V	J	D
TGTGCCAGCAGCGTAGGGGCTAGCGGGAGGTTGACCGGGGAGCTGTTTTTT	CASSVGASGRLTGELFF	once	TRBV9	TRBJ2-2	TRBD2
TGTGCCAGCAGCTTAGCAGGTGGGACTAGCGGGACGGAGACCCAGTACTTC	CASSLAGGTSGTETQYF	-	TRBV7-9	TRBJ2-5	TRBD2
TGTGCCATCAGTGAGTCGCTAGGCCTAATCACAGATACGCAGTATTTT	CAISESLGLITDTQYF	-	TRBV10-3	TRBJ2-3	-
TGTGCCAGCAGCTTAGCTTCCCAACAGCCCCAGCATTTT	CASSLASQQPQHF	few	TRBV7-2	TRBJ1-5	-
TGCGCCAGCAGCAGCCTTCCTAGCGGGGAGTACGAGCAGTACTTC	CASSSLPSGEYEQYF	-	TRBV5-1	TRBJ2-7	TRBD2
TGTGCCAGCAGGGCCCCGGGACAGGGGTTCTACGAGCAGTACTTC	CASRAPGQGFYEQYF	-	TRBV6-1	TRBJ2-7	TRBD1
TGCAGCTTCTGGCGAGCGAATGAGCAGTTCTTC	CSFWRANEQFF	once	TRBV20-1	TRBJ2-1	-
TGTGCCAGCAGACAACTCGGGGGGACCTACGAGCAGTACTTC	CASRQLGGTYEQYF	few	TRBV27	TRBJ2-7	TRBD2
TGTGCCAGCAGCTTGACACCCCTTCCCTCCTACGAGCAGTACTTC	CASSLTPLPSYEQYF	-	TRBV5-5	TRBJ2-7	-
TGTGCCAGCAGAGCACAGGGGGGACAGCCCCAGCATTTT	CASRAQGGQPQHF	few	TRBV6-1	TRBJ1-5	TRBD1
TGTGCCATCAGCGGACTAGTGGGTAATGAGCAGTTCTTC	CAISGLVGNEQFF	-	TRBV10-3	TRBJ2-1	TRBD2
TGTGCCAGTAGTATAGGGGGACAGGGGCTGCGGGGCTATGGCTACACCTTC	CASSIGGQGLRGYGYTF	-	TRBV19	TRBJ1-2	TRBD1
TGTGCCAGCAGTGGAGAGGTAACGGACAGTAACTATGGCTACACCTTC	CASSGEVTDSNYGYTF	-	TRBV2	TRBJ1-2	-
TGTGCCAGCAGGGACCTAGCGGGAGGGCCCTACGAGCAGTACTTC	CASRDLAGGPYEQYF	-	TRBV6-6	TRBJ2-7	TRBD2
TGTGCCAGCAGTTCCACAGGGGCATCCTACAATGAGCAGTTCTTC	CASSSTGASYNEQFF	-	TRBV28	TRBJ2-1	TRBD1
TGCGCCAGCAGCCAAGCATACCAAACAGGATCAGCTTTCTTT	CASSQAYQTGSAFF	-	TRBV4-1	TRBJ1-1	-
TGTGCCAGCAGCTTGTTACAGGGCGGTTCTGGAAACACCATATATTTT	CASSLLQGGSGNTIYF	-	TRBV5-4	TRBJ1-3	-
TGTGCCTGGACTACGGACAGTGGAGGAAACACCATATATTTT	CAWTTDSGGNTIYF	-	TRBV30	TRBJ1-3	-
TGTGCCAGCCGGGCATTTATAGCGGGGGCAGATACGCAGTATTTT	CASRAFIAGADTQYF	-	TRBV7-9	TRBJ2-3	TRBD2
TGTGCCAGTAGTATTCCGGGACAGGGGGCAGAGACCCAGTACTTC	CASSIPGQGAETQYF	-	TRBV19	TRBJ2-5	TRBD1
TGTGCCAGCAGTGATCCGGGACAGGGCTACGAGCAGTACTTC	CASSDPGQGYEQYF	-	TRBV6-1	TRBJ2-7	TRBD1
TGTGCCAGCAGCCAAGAAGCTAGCGGGAGAGCTACGCAGTATTTT	CASSQEASGRATQYF	-	TRBV4-2	TRBJ2-3	TRBD2
TGCAGCGTTGGGCCAGGGGCAAATCAGCCCCAGCATTTT	CSVGPGANQPQHF	few	TRBV29-1	TRBJ1-5	-
TGTGCCAGCAGCACCGGACAGGGGGATGTAAATGAGCAGTTCTTC	CASSTGQGDVNEQFF	-	TRBV6-6	TRBJ2-1	TRBD1
TGTGCCAGCAGCCAAGGAGCCGGGACAGGTTTCACCGGGGAGCTGTTTTTT	CASSQGAGTGFTGELFF	few	TRBV14	TRBJ2-2	TRBD1
TGTGCCAGCAGCTTGGCCAGCGGCACAGATACGCAGTATTTT	CASSLASGTDTQYF	-	TRBV5-4	TRBJ2-3	-
TGTGCCAGCTTCCAGAACACTGAAGCTTTCTTT	CASFQNTEAFF	-	TRBV28	TRBJ1-1	-
TGTGCCAGCAGTTACGCCCCGACAGGGGGCGCCGATGAAGCTTTCTTT	CASSYAPTGGADEAFF	once	TRBV5-5	TRBJ1-1	TRBD1
TGTGCCAGCAGCCAAGCGGCAGCGGGAGGGGGGGGAGCCAAAAACATTCAGTACTTC	CASSQAAAGGGGAKNIQYF	-	TRBV4-2	TRBJ2-4	TRBD2
TGTGCCAGTAGTCCACAGGGGCTGAATCAGCCCCAGCATTTT	CASSPQGLNQPQHF	-	TRBV19	TRBJ1-5	TRBD1
TGTGCCAGCAGCTTCCGACTAGCGGGAGGGAGGTACGAGCAGTACTTC	CASSFRLAGGRYEQYF	-	TRBV7-2	TRBJ2-7	TRBD2
TGCGCCAGCAGCTTGGGTTTGGGGCGCGATGAAAAACTGTTTTTT	CASSLGLGRDEKLFF	-	TRBV5-1	TRBJ1-4	-
TGTGCCAGCAGGGGAGGGGAGGAAGTGAACACTGAAGCTTTCTTT	CASRGGEEVNTEAFF	few	TRBV27	TRBJ1-1	-
TGTGCCAGCAGCCCCCCCTGGGCGGGAGGCGGGGAGCTGTTTTTT	CASSPPWAGGGELFF	-	TRBV11-3	TRBJ2-2	TRBD2
TGTGCCAGCTCATCCTCGATGACTAGCGGGAGAACAGATACGCAGTATTTT	CASSSSMTSGRTDTQYF	few	TRBV18	TRBJ2-3	TRBD2
TGTGCCAGCAGTCAAGGACAGGGGGCTTTTCAGCCCCAGCATTTT	CASSQGQGAFQPQHF	-	TRBV28	TRBJ1-5	TRBD1
TGTGCCAGCAGCCAGGGCAGCAACACTGAAGCTTTCTTT	CASSQGSNTEAFF	few	TRBV7-3	TRBJ1-1	-
TGCGCCAGCAGCTTGACAGGGGGAACCGGGGAGCTGTTTTTT	CASSLTGGTGELFF	-	TRBV5-1	TRBJ2-2	TRBD1
TGTGCCAGCAGCTATGGGACAGGGAATGGCTACACCTTC	CASSYGTGNGYTF	-	TRBV6-5	TRBJ1-2	TRBD1
TGCGCCAGCAGCCGGGGGGAAGCGGGAGTCCACGAGCAGTACTTC	CASSRGEAGVHEQYF	-	TRBV5-1	TRBJ2-7	TRBD2
TGTGCCAGCAGCCGCTTAAGCCCCCAGGGGTCCTCAGGAGCTTTCTTT	CASSRLSPQGSSGAFF	-	TRBV7-2	TRBJ1-1	-
TGTGCCAGCAGCCCGGGGACAGGGGCGATTAACATAGGTAATTCACCCCTCCACTTT	CASSPGTGAINIGNSPLHF	-	TRBV7-3	TRBJ1-6	TRBD1
TGCAGCGTTGGGAAAGGGGGCAACACTGAAGCTTTCTTT	CSVGKGGNTEAFF	-	TRBV29-1	TRBJ1-1	TRBD1
TGTGCCAGCAGCCAAGATACCCACTCGGATACGCAGTATTTT	CASSQDTHSDTQYF	-	TRBV4-2	TRBJ2-3	-
TGTGCCAGCAGTTGGACTAGCGGGAGGGCCGAGGCGGCGGATACGCAGTATTTT	CASSWTSGRAEAADTQYF	-	TRBV28	TRBJ2-3	TRBD2
TGTGCCAGCAGCTCGGGGGGTTACGGGAGGGCTTTCGAGCAGTACTTC	CASSSGGYGRAFEQYF	few	TRBV11-2	TRBJ2-7	TRBD2